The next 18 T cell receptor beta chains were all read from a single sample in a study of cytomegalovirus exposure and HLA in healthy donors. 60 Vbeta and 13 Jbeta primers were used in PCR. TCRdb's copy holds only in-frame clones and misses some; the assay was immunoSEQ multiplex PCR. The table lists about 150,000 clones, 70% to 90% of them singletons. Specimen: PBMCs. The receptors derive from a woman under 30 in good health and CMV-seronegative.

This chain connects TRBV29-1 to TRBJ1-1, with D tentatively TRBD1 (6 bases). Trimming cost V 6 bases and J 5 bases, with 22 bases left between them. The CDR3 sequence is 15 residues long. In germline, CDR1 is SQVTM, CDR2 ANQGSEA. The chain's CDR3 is CSVYNYQDRRTEAFF. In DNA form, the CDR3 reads TGCAGCGTATATAACTACCAGGACAGACGGACTGAAGCTTTCTTT.

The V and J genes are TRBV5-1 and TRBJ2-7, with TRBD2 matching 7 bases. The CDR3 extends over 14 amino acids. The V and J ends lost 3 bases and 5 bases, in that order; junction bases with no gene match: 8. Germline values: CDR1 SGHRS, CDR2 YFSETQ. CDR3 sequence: CASSWEGRGDEQYF. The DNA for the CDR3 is TGCGCCAGCAGCTGGGAGGGTCGGGGGGACGAGCAGTACTTC.

The CDR3 protein is CATSTTGSGNTIYF. CDR3 coding DNA: TGTGCCACCAGCACGACAGGGTCTGGAAACACCATATATTTT. The chain employs TRBV15 and TRBJ1-3; 7 bases match TRBD1. V gave up 4 bases and J gave up 1 base; unmatched junction bases: 1. The V gene's germline CDR1 is LNHNV and CDR2 YYDKDF (reference sequence). The CDR3 loop spans 14 amino acids.

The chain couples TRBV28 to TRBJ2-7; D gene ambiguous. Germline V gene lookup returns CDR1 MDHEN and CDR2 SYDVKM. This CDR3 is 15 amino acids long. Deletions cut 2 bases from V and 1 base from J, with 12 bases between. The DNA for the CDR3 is TGTGCCAGCAGTTTAGCCCACGGGTTTTCCTACGAGCAGTACTTC. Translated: CASSLAHGFSYEQYF. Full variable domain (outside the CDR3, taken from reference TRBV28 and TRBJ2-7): DVKVTQSSRYLVKRTGEKVFLECVQDMDHENMFWYRQDPGLGLRLIYFSYDVKMKEKGDIPEGYSVSREKKERFSLILESASTNQTSMYLCASSLAHGFSYEQYFGPGTRLTVT.

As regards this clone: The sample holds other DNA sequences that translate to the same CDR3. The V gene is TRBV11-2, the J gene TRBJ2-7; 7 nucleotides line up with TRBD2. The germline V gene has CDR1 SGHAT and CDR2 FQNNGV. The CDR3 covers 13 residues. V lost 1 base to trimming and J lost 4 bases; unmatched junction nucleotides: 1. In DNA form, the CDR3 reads TGTGCCAGCAGCTTAGGGGGGGGGTACGAGCAGTACTTC. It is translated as CASSLGGGYEQYF.

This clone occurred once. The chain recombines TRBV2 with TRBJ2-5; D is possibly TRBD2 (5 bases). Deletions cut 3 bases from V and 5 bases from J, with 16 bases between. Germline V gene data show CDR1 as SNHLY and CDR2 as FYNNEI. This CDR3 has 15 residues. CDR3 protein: CASSDNVLPGETQYF. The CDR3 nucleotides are TGTGCCAGCAGTGACAACGTCCTACCGGGGGAGACCCAGTACTTC. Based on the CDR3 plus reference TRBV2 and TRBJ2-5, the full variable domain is EPEVTQTPSHQVTQMGQEVILRCVPISNHLYFYWYRQILGQKVEFLVSFYNNEISEKSEIFDDQFSVERPDGSNFTLKIRSTKLEDSAMYFCASSDNVLPGETQYFGPGTRLLVL.

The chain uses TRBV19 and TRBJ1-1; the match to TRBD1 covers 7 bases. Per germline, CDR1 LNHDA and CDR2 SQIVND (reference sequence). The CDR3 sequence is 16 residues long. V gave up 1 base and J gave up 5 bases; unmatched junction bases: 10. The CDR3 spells CASSIVGDSGRTEAFF. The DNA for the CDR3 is TGTGCCAGTAGTATAGTAGGGGACAGCGGGCGGACTGAAGCTTTCTTT. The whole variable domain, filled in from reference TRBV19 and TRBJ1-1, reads DGGITQSPKYLFRKEGQNVTLSCEQNLNHDAMYWYRQDPGQGLRLIYYSQIVNDFQKGDIAEGYSVSREKKESFPLTVTSAQKNPTAFYLCASSIVGDSGRTEAFFGQGTRLTVV.

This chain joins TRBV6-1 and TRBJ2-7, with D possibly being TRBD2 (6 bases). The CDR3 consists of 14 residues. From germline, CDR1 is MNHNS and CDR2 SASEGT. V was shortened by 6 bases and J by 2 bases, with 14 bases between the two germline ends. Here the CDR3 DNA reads TGTGCCAGCAGGGTCGGGGGTATTACCTACGAGCAGTACTTC. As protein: CASRVGGITYEQYF.

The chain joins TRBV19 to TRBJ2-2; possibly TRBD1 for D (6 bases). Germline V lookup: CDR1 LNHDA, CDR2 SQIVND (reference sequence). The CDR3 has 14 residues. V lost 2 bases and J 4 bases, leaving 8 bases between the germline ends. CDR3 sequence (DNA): TGTGCCAGTAGTATAAGCAGGGGCACCGGGGAGCTGTTTTTT. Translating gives CASSISRGTGELFF. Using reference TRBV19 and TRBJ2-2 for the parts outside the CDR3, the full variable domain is DGGITQSPKYLFRKEGQNVTLSCEQNLNHDAMYWYRQDPGQGLRLIYYSQIVNDFQKGDIAEGYSVSREKKESFPLTVTSAQKNPTAFYLCASSISRGTGELFFGEGSRLTVL.

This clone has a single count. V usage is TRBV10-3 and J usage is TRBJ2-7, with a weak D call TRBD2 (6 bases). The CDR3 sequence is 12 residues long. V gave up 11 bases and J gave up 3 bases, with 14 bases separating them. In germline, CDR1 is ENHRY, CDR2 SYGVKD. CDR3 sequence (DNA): TGTGCCGCCGCCGGGACTCACTACGAGCAGTACTTC. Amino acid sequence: CAAAGTHYEQYF.

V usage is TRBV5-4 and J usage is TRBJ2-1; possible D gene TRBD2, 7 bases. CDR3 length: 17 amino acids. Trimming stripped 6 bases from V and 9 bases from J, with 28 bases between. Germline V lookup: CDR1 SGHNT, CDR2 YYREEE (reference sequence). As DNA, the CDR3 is TGTGCCAGCACCCCGAGTGGGAGGGGGGGGAGGGCGGGTGAGCAGTTCTTC. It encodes CASTPSGRGGRAGEQFF.

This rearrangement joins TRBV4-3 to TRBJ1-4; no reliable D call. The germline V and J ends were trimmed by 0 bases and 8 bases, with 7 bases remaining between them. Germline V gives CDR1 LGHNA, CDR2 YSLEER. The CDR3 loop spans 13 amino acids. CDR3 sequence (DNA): TGCGCCAGCAGCCAAGATGTGAGGGAAAAACTGTTTTTT. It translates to CASSQDVREKLFF.

The CDR3 nucleotides are TGTGCCAGCCAAGGACTAGCGGCCTCCTACGAGCAGTACTTC. It specifies CASQGLAASYEQYF. This chain links TRBV21-1 with TRBJ2-5; TRBD2, the table's D call, lacks a check against the DNA. The closer fit of TRBJ2-7 to the DNA end suggests the J call may be wrong. TRBV21-1 is annotated as a pseudogene. The CDR3 consists of 14 residues.

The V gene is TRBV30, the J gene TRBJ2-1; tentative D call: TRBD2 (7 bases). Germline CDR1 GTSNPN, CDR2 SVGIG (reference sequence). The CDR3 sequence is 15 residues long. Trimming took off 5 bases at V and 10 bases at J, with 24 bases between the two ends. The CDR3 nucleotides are TGTGCCTGGGGGAGGGGGGGGGCATCTTGGGGCGAGCAGTTCTTC. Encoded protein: CAWGRGGASWGEQFF.

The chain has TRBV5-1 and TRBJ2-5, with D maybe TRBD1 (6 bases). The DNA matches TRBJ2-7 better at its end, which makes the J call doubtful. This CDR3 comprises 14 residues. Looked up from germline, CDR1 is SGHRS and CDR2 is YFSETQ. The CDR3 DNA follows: TGCGCCAGCAGCTGGAAAGGACAGTCCTACGAGCAGTACTTC. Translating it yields CASSWKGQSYEQYF.

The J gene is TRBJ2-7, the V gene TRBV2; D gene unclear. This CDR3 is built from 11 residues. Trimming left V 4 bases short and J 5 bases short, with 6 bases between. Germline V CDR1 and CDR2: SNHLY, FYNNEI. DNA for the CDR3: TGTGCCAGCAGTGCCTACCACGAGCAGTACTTC. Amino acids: CASSAYHEQYF.

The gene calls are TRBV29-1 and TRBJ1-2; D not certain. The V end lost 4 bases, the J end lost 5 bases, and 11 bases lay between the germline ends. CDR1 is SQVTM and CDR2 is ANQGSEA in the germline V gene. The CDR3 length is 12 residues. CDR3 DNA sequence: TGCAGCGTTGTTCAGGCTGGTTATGGCTACACCTTC. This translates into CSVVQAGYGYTF.

CDR3 amino acids: CASSDSGVRSYTF. The CDR3 region has the DNA TGTGCCAGCAGTGATTCAGGGGTACGGAGCTACACCTTC. The gene calls are TRBV2 and TRBJ1-2; D might be TRBD1 (6 bases). Trimming left V 3 bases short and J 9 bases short, with 14 bases between. The CDR3 runs to 13 residues. The germline V gene encodes CDR1 SNHLY and CDR2 FYNNEI. Full variable domain (missing parts from reference TRBV2 and TRBJ1-2): EPEVTQTPSHQVTQMGQEVILRCVPISNHLYFYWYRQILGQKVEFLVSFYNNEISEKSEIFDDQFSVERPDGSNFTLKIRSTKLEDSAMYFCASSDSGVRSYTFGSGTRLTVV.